Each of the 3 T cell receptor beta chains below was sequenced from the same sample in a study of blood T cell repertoires in COVID-19. Sequenced by immunoSEQ multiplex PCR; TCRdb stores in-frame clones only, minus some. The data contain around 160,000 clones, 70% to 90% of them singletons. Source material: peripheral blood. These receptors were collected from a woman aged 60-70 years with COVID-19, enrolled during active disease.

The CDR3 reads CASSGGVSTEAFF. CDR3 bases: TGTGCCAGCAGCGGAGGGGTGAGCACTGAAGCTTTCTTT. The chain joins TRBV5-4 to TRBJ1-1, with D possibly TRBD1 on 5 matching bases. In germline, CDR1 is SGHNT, CDR2 YYREEE (reference sequence). V dropped 4 bases and J dropped 4 bases, with 11 bases sitting between them. The CDR3 runs to 13 residues.

The genes are TRBV24-1 and TRBJ2-3; 7 bases agree with TRBD2. Trimming removed 4 bases from V and 4 bases from J; junction bases left unmatched: 10. Germline CDR1 KGHDR, CDR2 SFDVKD. The length of the CDR3 is 16 residues. CDR3 coding DNA: TGTGCCACCAGTGACACCACTGGCGGGGGAGCAGATACGCAGTATTTT. Amino acids: CATSDTTGGGADTQYF.

This chain connects TRBV11-2 to TRBJ2-7; tentative D call: TRBD1 (5 bases). This CDR3 has 14 amino acids. Deletions cut 6 bases from V and 4 bases from J, with 16 bases between. Germline lookup yields CDR1 SGHAT and CDR2 FQNNGV. As DNA, the CDR3 is TGTGCCAGCAGTCTACAAACGACAGTGTACGAGCAGTACTTC. Translated: CASSLQTTVYEQYF.